These 20 T cell receptor beta chains share one sample of origin, sequenced in a study of T cells in Graves' hyperthyroidism and ophthalmopathy. Using RNA transcripts as the source, TCR beta CDR3 regions were amplified. The study used the HTBI primer set for a first-round RT-PCR of the TCR CDR3. TCRdb analysed the multiplex PCR reads with MiXCR anew, one entry per CDR3 protein. The sample includes about 270,000 distinct CDR3 sequences, roughly 22% of them seen just once. Material for sequencing was blood. All receptors derive from a man aged 25-40 years with Graves' ophthalmopathy.

This clonotype was observed at least ten times. The chain couples TRBV28 to TRBJ2-1; TRBD2 matches 13 bases. This CDR3 contains 14 residues. The V segment lost 10 bases and the J segment 8 bases; nucleotides outside the gene matches: 8. Germline V lookup: CDR1 MDHEN, CDR2 SYDVKM. CDR3 in DNA: TGTGCCACCCGGACTAGCGGGAGTATCGATGAGCAGTTCTTC. It specifies CATRTSGSIDEQFF.

This clonotype showed up just a few times. The chain links TRBV9 to TRBJ2-7, with 7 positions matching TRBD2. This CDR3 is 11 amino acids long. Germline V gene data show CDR1 as SGDLS and CDR2 as YYNGEE. With 7 bases clipped from V and 5 bases from J, the junction kept 3 bases outside the gene matches. Here the CDR3 DNA reads TGTGCCAGCGGACTAGACGACGAGCAGTACTTC. Protein product: CASGLDDEQYF.

Only a few counts were recorded for this clonotype. The V gene is TRBV5-1, the J gene TRBJ1-2; TRBD1 agrees at 7 bases. The CDR3 loop spans 13 amino acids. Germline V CDR1 and CDR2: SGHRS, YFSETQ. J gave up 4 bases and V 7 bases, and 7 bases lay outside the gene matches. In DNA form, the CDR3 reads TGCGCCAGCTCCCCAGGACAGGTCTATGGCTACACCTTC. This encodes CASSPGQVYGYTF.

CDR3 coding DNA: TGTGCCAGCAGTTTGGGTAGTGGCTACACCTTC. Encoded protein: CASSLGSGYTF. The chain uses TRBV12-3 or TRBV12-4 and TRBJ1-2; D is unresolved. Trimming took 3 bases from V and 7 from J, leaving 6 bases between them. The CDR3 totals 11 residues.

This clonotype occurred many times. V usage is TRBV4-2 and J usage is TRBJ2-1, with 9 bases lining up with TRBD2. V was clipped by 0 bases and J by 8 bases; unmatched bases: 5. CDR1 is LGHNA, CDR2 YNFKEQ, per germline. The CDR3 covers 15 residues. CDR3 nucleotides: TGTGCCAGCAGCCAAGAAGTAGCGGGAGACGATGAGCAGTTCTTC. It is translated as CASSQEVAGDDEQFF.

The CDR3 bases are TGTGCCAGCAGCCAAGGTACTTCCTCCACAGATACGCAGTATTTT. It specifies CASSQGTSSTDTQYF. This rearrangement joins TRBV3-1 to TRBJ2-3; no definite D call. This CDR3 has 15 amino acids. Germline V gene sequence: CDR1 LGHDT, CDR2 YNNKEL (reference sequence). V was clipped by 1 base and J by 2 bases, with 10 bases between them.

The V call is TRBV7-8, the J call TRBJ1-2, with D uncertain. Germline CDR1 reads SGHVS; CDR2 reads FQNEAQ. This CDR3 spans 14 amino acids. Trimming took 2 bases from V and 5 from J, leaving 12 bases between them. The DNA for the CDR3 is TGTGCCAGCAGCTTAATTTTAGGCAGTTATGGCTACACCTTC. Residues: CASSLILGSYGYTF.

The chain recombines TRBV6-2 or TRBV6-3 with TRBJ2-1, with 9 bases aligning to TRBD1. Germline trimming cut 5 bases from V and 4 bases from J; bases unmatched to any gene: 15. Germline V gene sequence: CDR1 MNHEY, CDR2 SVGEGT. This CDR3 has 18 residues. CDR3 coding DNA: TGTGCCAGCAGTACGAATAGGGGACAGGGTAGGTTGTACAATGAGCAGTTCTTC. It codes for CASSTNRGQGRLYNEQFF.

The chain couples TRBV7-9 to TRBJ2-6; TRBD2 is a possible D gene (6 bases). The ends were cut back, 6 bases at V and 1 base at J, with 19 bases in the middle. CDR3 length equals 18 residues. Germline V gene data show CDR1 as SEHNR and CDR2 as FQNEAQ (reference sequence). The CDR3 nucleotides read TGTGCCAGCAGGGACCGTGCGGGGTTCGATTCTGGGGCCAACGTCCTGACTTTC. Translation gives CASRDRAGFDSGANVLTF. Variable domain in full (rest from reference TRBV7-9 and TRBJ2-6): DTGVSQNPRHKITKRGQNVTFRCDPISEHNRLYWYRQTLGQGPEFLTYFQNEAQLEKSRLLSDRFSAERPKGSFSTLEIQRTEQGDSAMYLCASRDRAGFDSGANVLTFGAGSRLTVL.

The sample holds many counts of this clonotype. The J gene is TRBJ2-7, the V gene TRBV7-9; 7 positions match TRBD2. V lost 5 bases to trimming and J lost 6 bases; unmatched junction nucleotides: 4. This CDR3 region has 12 residues. Germline V lookup: CDR1 SEHNR, CDR2 FQNEAQ (reference sequence). CDR3 in amino acids: CASSGLVGEQYF. CDR3 coding DNA: TGTGCCAGCAGCGGACTAGTAGGCGAGCAGTACTTC.

This clonotype was seen a few times. The J gene is TRBJ2-1, the V gene TRBV19; possibly TRBD2 for D (5 bases). The CDR3 has 15 amino acids. The ends were cut back, 6 bases at V and 3 bases at J, with 15 bases in the middle. Germline-derived CDR1 and CDR2 are LNHDA and SQIVND (reference sequence). CDR3 amino acids: CASRRSDGLYNEQFF. The CDR3 region has the DNA TGTGCCAGTAGAAGGTCCGACGGACTCTACAATGAGCAGTTCTTC.

This clonotype was detected only a few times. The J gene is TRBJ1-3, the V gene TRBV3-1; D is unresolved. The CDR3 contains 18 residues. V dropped 0 bases and J dropped 0 bases, with 15 bases sitting between them. The germline V gene encodes CDR1 LGHDT and CDR2 YNNKEL (reference sequence). The CDR3 here is CASSQDSIGFDSGNTIYF. The CDR3 DNA reads TGTGCCAGCAGCCAAGATTCAATAGGGTTTGACTCTGGAAACACCATATATTTT.

CDR3 sequence: CASSVVGAVHEQYF. DNA for the CDR3: TGTGCCAGCAGCGTAGTGGGTGCAGTCCACGAGCAGTACTTC. This chain joins TRBV9 and TRBJ2-7; unclear D gene. The CDR3 extends over 14 amino acids. The germline V gene has CDR1 SGDLS and CDR2 YYNGEE. The V end lost 0 bases, the J end lost 5 bases, and 12 bases lay between the germline ends.

This chain connects TRBV19 to TRBJ2-7, with a possible D match to TRBD1 (7 bases). The CDR3 is 13 residues long. Trimming stripped 6 bases from V and 2 bases from J, with 11 bases between. Germline V gene data show CDR1 as LNHDA and CDR2 as SQIVND (reference sequence). CDR3: CASRAGQTYEQYF. The DNA for the CDR3 is TGTGCCAGTAGGGCGGGACAGACCTACGAGCAGTACTTC.

This clonotype occurred a few times. The V gene is TRBV10-1, the J gene TRBJ2-2; no definite D call. Between the trimmed V and J ends, which lost 4 bases and 0 bases, there was a span of 9 bases. In germline, CDR1 is WNHNN, CDR2 SYGVQD (reference sequence). This CDR3 comprises 15 residues. The CDR3 here is CASSGGAANTGELFF. The DNA for the CDR3 is TGCGCCAGCAGTGGCGGAGCCGCGAACACCGGGGAGCTGTTTTTT.

The rearrangement uses TRBV5-6 and TRBJ2-1, with 9 nucleotides matching TRBD2. Per germline, CDR1 SGHDT and CDR2 YYEEEE. The CDR3 is 17 amino acids. V lost 0 bases, J lost 9 bases, and 13 bases stayed unmatched. For the CDR3, the DNA is TGTGCCAGCAGCTTGGGTCGGGGGACGCGACTAGCGGTTGAGCAGTTCTTC. It specifies CASSLGRGTRLAVEQFF.

This sequence joins TRBV28 and TRBJ2-7; the D is unclear. Per germline, CDR1 MDHEN and CDR2 SYDVKM. The CDR3 covers 14 residues. Trimming took off 5 bases at V and 4 bases at J, with 15 bases between the two ends. The CDR3 sequence is CASSPPRHAYEQYF. In DNA form, the CDR3 reads TGTGCCAGCAGTCCTCCCCGACACGCATACGAGCAGTACTTC.

The rearrangement joins TRBV20-1 to TRBJ2-7; D may correspond to TRBD1 or TRBD2 (5 bases each). The germline V gene encodes CDR1 DFQATT and CDR2 SNEGSKA (reference sequence). V was cut by 3 bases and J by 3 bases, with 18 bases left in between. The CDR3 is made up of 15 amino acids. The CDR3 is CSASLFGSRVYEQYF. CDR3 nucleotides: TGCAGTGCTAGTCTTTTTGGGAGCAGGGTCTACGAGCAGTACTTC.

Of note for this clonotype: This may be a read error: a much more frequent sequence differs by one nucleotide. This chain links TRBV12-3 or TRBV12-4 with TRBJ1-6; tentatively, D is TRBD1 (6 bases). This CDR3 contains 14 residues. The CDR3 loop reads CASSSQGSGSSLHF. The CDR3 region has the DNA TGTGCCAGCAGTTCACAGGGTAGCGGTTCATCCCTCCACTTT.

The chain employs TRBV6-1 and TRBJ2-7, with D possibly TRBD2 on 5 matching bases. V was cut by 2 bases and J by 5 bases, with 16 bases left in between. Germline CDR1 and CDR2: MNHNS and SASEGT. This CDR3 is built from 15 residues. CDR3 protein: CASSETSSSFHEQYF. DNA for the CDR3: TGTGCCAGCAGTGAAACGTCTAGCAGTTTCCACGAGCAGTACTTC.